The present T cell receptor (beta chain) was sequenced within a study of T cell responses to AZD1222 COVID-19 vaccine. Whole-study context: Second-dose timings of about 4 or about 12 weeks were pooled.

The assay was immunoSEQ multiplex PCR, and TCRdb's table has in-frame clones only and misses some. The sample shows 95,000 to 150,000 clones, roughly 86% of them seen only once. Points from the study as a whole: Among the donors, most were white British and more were female, and clonal diversity was possibly underestimated. The breadth and depth of Spike-specific TCRs increased once two AZD1222 doses had been given. Only 5 or 6 people who got AZD1222 tested seropositive at baseline.

The CDR3 runs to 14 residues. Trimming pared 4 bases from V and 2 bases from J, leaving 12 bases between. Germline V lookup: CDR1 WNHNN, CDR2 SYGVQD (reference sequence). Note on this clone: Its antigen is not identified.

Sequencing used peripheral blood, obtained on day 0 of AZD1222 vaccination. The V gene is TRBV10-1, the J gene TRBJ2-7; tentative D call: TRBD2 (5 bases). The source of this sequence is an adult in good health. The CDR3 loop reads CASSGGSGPYEQYF. The DNA of the CDR3 is TGCGCCAGCAGTGGTGGGAGCGGTCCCTACGAGCAGTACTTC.